This T cell receptor beta chain is from a study of OX40 agonist ivuxolimab in advanced cancers. Deletions cut 0 bases from V and 9 bases from J, with 16 bases between. Germline CDR1 reads SGHDT; CDR2 reads YYEEEE. The CDR3 totals 15 residues. Repertoires were generated with immunoSEQ multiplex PCR, while TCRdb's copy carries only in-frame clones and drops some. Among 85,000 to 130,000 clones, about nine tenths were seen once, and the ten largest hold under 0.4%. Of note for this clone: Its antigen is not known.

General study findings and limits: Doses of 0.1 to 3.0 mg/kg were accompanied by clonal expansion of CD4+ and CD8+ blood T cells by week 6.

Sequences were derived from CD4+ or CD8+ T cells sorted from blood, sampled in a trial of the OX40 agonist ivuxolimab. The rearrangement links TRBV5-6 to TRBJ2-1; the D gene is possibly TRBD2 (5 bases). The TCR originated in an adult with an advanced solid tumor such as melanoma, head and neck, liver or kidney cancer. The CDR3 DNA reads TGTGCCAGCAGCTTGGTGGTCGGCAGAGGAGGTGAGCAGTTCTTC. This translates into CASSLVVGRGGEQFF.